This T cell receptor beta chain is from a study of cytomegalovirus exposure and HLA in healthy donors. This clone has just one count. Antigen: not known. This PCR relied on a set of 60 Vbeta primers and 13 Jbeta primers. Repertoires were generated with immunoSEQ multiplex PCR, while TCRdb's copy carries only in-frame clones and drops some. The table lists some 70,000 clones, around 81% of them singletons. Per the germline V gene, CDR1 is GTSNPN and CDR2 is SVGIG (reference sequence). V shed 0 bases and J shed 2 bases, with 8 bases lying between them. This CDR3 spans 13 amino acids. Broader study findings: The authors reported that TCR beta sequences could predict HLA-A and HLA-B alleles. These predictions were accurate for most subjects in the first cohort.

The rearrangement uses TRBV30 and TRBJ2-7, with D tentatively TRBD1 (5 bases). The sequenced sample was PBMCs. This TCR was recovered from a man in his fifties in good health and CMV-seronegative. The CDR3 sequence: CAWSVTGPYEQYF. The CDR3 DNA reads TGTGCCTGGAGTGTAACAGGACCCTACGAGCAGTACTTC.